This is a list of T cell receptor beta chains from one sample in a study of blood T cells in healthy people across ages. TCRdb re-analysed the 5' RACE reads in MiXCR, keeping a single row per CDR3 protein. Of about 1.5 million distinct CDR3 sequences listed, 42% are singletons. The source material was blood. The receptors here all came from a young woman in good health. Each CDR3 is given with its conserved first and last residue. A D gene is named only where the DNA matches it firmly. Clone size appears in some rows only: once, few, many, or a class for an expanded clone.

v_call: TRBV29-1; d_call: NA; clone_size: few; j_call: TRBJ1-2; cdr3_aa: CSVPRGDGYTF; cdr3_nt: TGCAGCGTCCCAAGGGGGGATGGCTACACCTTC
v_call: TRBV5-1; d_call: NA; clone_size: few; j_call: TRBJ2-1; cdr3_aa: CASSIGGEPNEQFF; cdr3_nt: TGCGCCAGCAGCATCGGCGGGGAGCCCAATGAGCAGTTCTTC
v_call: TRBV20-1; d_call: TRBD2; clone_size: few; j_call: TRBJ2-7; cdr3_aa: CSASIGGAAYEQYF; cdr3_nt: TGCAGTGCTAGTATCGGGGGGGCGGCCTACGAGCAGTACTTC
v_call: TRBV27; d_call: NA; clone_size: NA; j_call: TRBJ1-6; cdr3_aa: CASSPPWQSNSPLHF; cdr3_nt: TGTGCCAGCAGTCCCCCGTGGCAGTCGAATTCACCCCTCCACTTT
v_call: TRBV3-1; d_call: NA; clone_size: NA; j_call: TRBJ1-6; cdr3_aa: CASSLTWQGGSPLHF; cdr3_nt: TGTGCCAGCAGCCTAACCTGGCAGGGAGGTTCACCCCTCCACTTT
v_call: TRBV20-1; d_call: TRBD1; clone_size: few; j_call: TRBJ1-2; cdr3_aa: CSARAGTVFQHGYTF; cdr3_nt: TGCAGTGCTAGAGCCGGGACAGTATTTCAGCATGGCTACACCTTC
v_call: TRBV6-5; d_call: NA; clone_size: NA; j_call: TRBJ1-2; cdr3_aa: CASSYPDSPSGYTF; cdr3_nt: TGTGCCAGCAGTTACCCGGACAGCCCAAGTGGCTACACCTTC
v_call: TRBV6-2/TRBV6-3; d_call: NA; clone_size: NA; j_call: TRBJ1-1; cdr3_aa: CASVQGLYTEAFF; cdr3_nt: TGTGCCAGCGTTCAGGGTTTGTACACTGAAGCTTTCTTT
v_call: TRBV20-1; d_call: TRBD2; clone_size: NA; j_call: TRBJ2-1; cdr3_aa: CSAPPGLAYNEQFF; cdr3_nt: TGCAGTGCTCCCCCGGGACTAGCCTACAATGAGCAGTTCTTC
v_call: TRBV10-2; d_call: NA; clone_size: few; j_call: TRBJ2-5; cdr3_aa: CARSEGEETQYF; cdr3_nt: TGCGCCCGATCGGAGGGGGAGGAGACCCAGTACTTC
v_call: TRBV29-1; d_call: NA; clone_size: few; j_call: TRBJ2-5; cdr3_aa: CSVEGSLYQETQYF; cdr3_nt: TGCAGCGTTGAGGGCAGCCTGTACCAAGAGACCCAGTACTTC
v_call: TRBV4-2; d_call: TRBD2; clone_size: NA; j_call: TRBJ2-5; cdr3_aa: CASSQEGEGQQGETQYF; cdr3_nt: TGTGCCAGCAGCCAAGAGGGGGAGGGCCAACAAGGGGAGACCCAGTACTTC
v_call: TRBV5-1; d_call: NA; clone_size: many; j_call: TRBJ2-7; cdr3_aa: CASSPTGLSYEQYF; cdr3_nt: TGCGCCAGCAGCCCGACAGGCCTCTCCTACGAGCAGTACTTC
v_call: TRBV10-3; d_call: NA; clone_size: many; j_call: TRBJ1-2; cdr3_aa: CAISESSDTYGYTF; cdr3_nt: TGTGCCATCAGTGAGTCGAGCGACACCTATGGCTACACCTTC
v_call: TRBV15; d_call: NA; clone_size: NA; j_call: TRBJ1-1; cdr3_aa: CATSPKRGTEAFF; cdr3_nt: TGTGCCACCAGCCCGAAAAGGGGCACTGAAGCTTTCTTT
v_call: TRBV28; d_call: NA; clone_size: few; j_call: TRBJ2-5; cdr3_aa: CASRTPGGRKTQYF; cdr3_nt: TGTGCCAGCAGGACCCCAGGGGGGAGAAAGACCCAGTACTTC
v_call: TRBV14; d_call: NA; clone_size: few; j_call: TRBJ2-1; cdr3_aa: CASSKGLWSSYNEQFF; cdr3_nt: TGTGCCAGCAGTAAGGGGCTATGGAGCTCCTACAATGAGCAGTTCTTC
v_call: TRBV10-3; d_call: NA; clone_size: many; j_call: TRBJ2-1; cdr3_aa: CAISEYSYNEQFF; cdr3_nt: TGTGCCATCAGTGAGTACAGCTACAATGAGCAGTTCTTC
v_call: TRBV15; d_call: NA; clone_size: NA; j_call: TRBJ2-3; cdr3_aa: CATSRDSGTARTDTQYF; cdr3_nt: TGTGCCACCAGCAGAGATTCTGGTACAGCGAGGACAGATACGCAGTATTTT
v_call: TRBV20-1; d_call: TRBD2; clone_size: NA; j_call: TRBJ2-1; cdr3_aa: CSAQLAGGQIFYNEQFF; cdr3_nt: TGCAGTGCTCAACTAGCGGGGGGGCAGATTTTCTACAATGAGCAGTTCTTC